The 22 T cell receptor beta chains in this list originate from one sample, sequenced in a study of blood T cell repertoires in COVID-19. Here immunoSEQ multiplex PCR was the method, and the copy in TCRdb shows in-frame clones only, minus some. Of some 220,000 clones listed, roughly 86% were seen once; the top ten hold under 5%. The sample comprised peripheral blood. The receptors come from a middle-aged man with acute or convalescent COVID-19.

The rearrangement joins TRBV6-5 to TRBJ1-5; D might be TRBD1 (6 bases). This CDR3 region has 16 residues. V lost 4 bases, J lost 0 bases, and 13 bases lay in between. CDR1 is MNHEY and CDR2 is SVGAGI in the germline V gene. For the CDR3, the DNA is TGTGCCAGCAGTTCAGGACAGTCTCATAGCAATCAGCCCCAGCATTTT. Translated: CASSSGQSHSNQPQHF.

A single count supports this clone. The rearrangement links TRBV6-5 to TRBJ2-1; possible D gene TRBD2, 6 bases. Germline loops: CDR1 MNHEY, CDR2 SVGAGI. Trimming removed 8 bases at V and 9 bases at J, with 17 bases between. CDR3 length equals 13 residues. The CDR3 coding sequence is TGTGCCAGCCGCCCAAATCGGGAGAGTGAGCAGTTCTTC. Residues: CASRPNRESEQFF.

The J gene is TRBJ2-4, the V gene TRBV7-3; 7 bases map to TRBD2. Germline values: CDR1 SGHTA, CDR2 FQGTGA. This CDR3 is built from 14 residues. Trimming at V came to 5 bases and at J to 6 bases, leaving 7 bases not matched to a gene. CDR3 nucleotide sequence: TGTGCCAGCAGCCCCGGGGGGACTTTAAACATTCAGTACTTC. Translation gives CASSPGGTLNIQYF.

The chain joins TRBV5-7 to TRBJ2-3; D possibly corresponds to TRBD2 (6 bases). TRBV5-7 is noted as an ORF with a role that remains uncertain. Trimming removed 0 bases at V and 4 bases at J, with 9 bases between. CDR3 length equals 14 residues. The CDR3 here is CASSLEAGPDTQYF. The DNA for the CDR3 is TGTGCCAGCAGCTTGGAAGCGGGCCCAGATACGCAGTATTTT.

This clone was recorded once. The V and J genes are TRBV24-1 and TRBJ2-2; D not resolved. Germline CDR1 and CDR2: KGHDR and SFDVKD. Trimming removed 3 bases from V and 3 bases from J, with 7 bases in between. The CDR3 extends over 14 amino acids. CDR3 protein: CATSDTTDTGELFF. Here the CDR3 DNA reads TGTGCCACCAGTGATACTACCGACACCGGGGAGCTGTTTTTT.

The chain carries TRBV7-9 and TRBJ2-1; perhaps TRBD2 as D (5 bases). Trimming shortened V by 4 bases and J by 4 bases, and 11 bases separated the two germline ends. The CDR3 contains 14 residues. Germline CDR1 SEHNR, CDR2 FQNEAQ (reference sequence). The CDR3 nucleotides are TGTGCCAGCAGCTACCCCCGGGAATACAATGAGCAGTTCTTC. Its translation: CASSYPREYNEQFF.

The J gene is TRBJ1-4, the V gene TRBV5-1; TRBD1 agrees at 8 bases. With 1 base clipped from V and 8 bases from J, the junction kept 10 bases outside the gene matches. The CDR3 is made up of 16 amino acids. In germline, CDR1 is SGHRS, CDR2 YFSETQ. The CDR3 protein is CASSLSAGGEREKLFF. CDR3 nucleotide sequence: TGCGCCAGCAGCTTGTCTGCAGGGGGCGAGCGGGAAAAACTGTTTTTT.

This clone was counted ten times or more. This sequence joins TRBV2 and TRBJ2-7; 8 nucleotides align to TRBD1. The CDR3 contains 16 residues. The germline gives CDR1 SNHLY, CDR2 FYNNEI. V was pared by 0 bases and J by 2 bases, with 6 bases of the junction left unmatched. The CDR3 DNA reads TGTGCCAGCAGTGAAGCCGGGACAGGAAGTACCTACGAGCAGTACTTC. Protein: CASSEAGTGSTYEQYF.

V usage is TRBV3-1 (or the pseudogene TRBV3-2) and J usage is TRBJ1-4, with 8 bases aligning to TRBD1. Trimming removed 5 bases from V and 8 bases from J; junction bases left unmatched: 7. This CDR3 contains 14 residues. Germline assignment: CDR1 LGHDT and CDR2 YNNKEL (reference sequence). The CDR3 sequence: CASSKQGEGEKLFF. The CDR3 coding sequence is TGTGCCAGCAGCAAACAGGGGGAAGGCGAAAAACTGTTTTTT.

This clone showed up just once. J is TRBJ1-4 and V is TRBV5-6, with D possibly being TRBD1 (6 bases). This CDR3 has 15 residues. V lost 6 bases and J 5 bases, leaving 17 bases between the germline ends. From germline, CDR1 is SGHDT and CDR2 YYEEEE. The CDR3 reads CASTVAGTKNEKLFF. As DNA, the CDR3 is TGTGCCAGCACCGTAGCCGGGACAAAGAATGAAAAACTGTTTTTT.

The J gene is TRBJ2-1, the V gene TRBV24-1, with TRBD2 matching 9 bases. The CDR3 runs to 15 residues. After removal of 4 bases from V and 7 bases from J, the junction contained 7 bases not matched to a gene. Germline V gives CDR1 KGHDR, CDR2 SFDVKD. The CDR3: CATSDLTSGPNEQFF. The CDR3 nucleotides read TGTGCCACCAGTGACCTCACTAGCGGGCCGAATGAGCAGTTCTTC.

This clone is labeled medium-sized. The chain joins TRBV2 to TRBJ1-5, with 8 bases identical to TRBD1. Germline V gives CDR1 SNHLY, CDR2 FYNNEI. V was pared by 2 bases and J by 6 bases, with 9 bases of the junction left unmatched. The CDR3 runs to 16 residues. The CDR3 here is CASSERQGPAGQPQHF. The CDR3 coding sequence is TGTGCCAGCAGTGAAAGACAGGGGCCCGCGGGTCAGCCCCAGCATTTT. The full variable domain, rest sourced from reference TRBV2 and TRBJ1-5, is EPEVTQTPSHQVTQMGQEVILRCVPISNHLYFYWYRQILGQKVEFLVSFYNNEISEKSEIFDDQFSVERPDGSNFTLKIRSTKLEDSAMYFCASSERQGPAGQPQHFGDGTRLSIL.

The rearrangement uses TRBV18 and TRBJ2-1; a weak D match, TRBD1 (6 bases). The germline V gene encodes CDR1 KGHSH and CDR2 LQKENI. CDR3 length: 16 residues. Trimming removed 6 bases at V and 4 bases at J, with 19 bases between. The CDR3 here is CASSPTGLGPYNEQFF. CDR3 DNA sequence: TGTGCCAGCTCTCCAACAGGGTTAGGCCCGTACAATGAGCAGTTCTTC.

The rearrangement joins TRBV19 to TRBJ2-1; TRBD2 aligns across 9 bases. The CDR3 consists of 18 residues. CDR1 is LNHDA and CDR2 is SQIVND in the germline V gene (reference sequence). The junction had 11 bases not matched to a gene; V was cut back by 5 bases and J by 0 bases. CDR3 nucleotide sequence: TGTGCCAGTAGTCCCGGTCCTGCGGGAGGGGGCTCCTACAATGAGCAGTTCTTC. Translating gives CASSPGPAGGGSYNEQFF.

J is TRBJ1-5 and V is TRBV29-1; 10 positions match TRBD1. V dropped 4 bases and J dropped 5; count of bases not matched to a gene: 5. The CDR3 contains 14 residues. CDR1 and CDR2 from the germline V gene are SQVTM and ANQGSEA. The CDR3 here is CSVGTGGTDQPQHF. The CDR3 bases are TGCAGCGTTGGGACAGGGGGGACCGATCAGCCCCAGCATTTT. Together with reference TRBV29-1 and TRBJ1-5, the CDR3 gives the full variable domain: SAVISQKPSRDICQRGTSLTIQCQVDSQVTMMFWYRQQPGQSLTLIATANQGSEATYESGFVIDKFPISRPNLTFSTLTVSNMSPEDSSIYLCSVGTGGTDQPQHFGDGTRLSIL.

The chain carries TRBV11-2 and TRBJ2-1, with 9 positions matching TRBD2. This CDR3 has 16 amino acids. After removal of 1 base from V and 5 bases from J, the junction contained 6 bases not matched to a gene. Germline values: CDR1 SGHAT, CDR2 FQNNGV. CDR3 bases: TGTGCCAGCAGCTTAGGCGCGGGGGGGCGTAACAATGAGCAGTTCTTC. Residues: CASSLGAGGRNNEQFF.

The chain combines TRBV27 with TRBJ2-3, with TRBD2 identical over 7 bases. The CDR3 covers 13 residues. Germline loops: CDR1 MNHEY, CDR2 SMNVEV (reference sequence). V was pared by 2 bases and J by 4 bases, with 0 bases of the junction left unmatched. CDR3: CASSLRGADTQYF. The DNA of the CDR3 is TGTGCCAGCAGTTTACGGGGGGCAGATACGCAGTATTTT.

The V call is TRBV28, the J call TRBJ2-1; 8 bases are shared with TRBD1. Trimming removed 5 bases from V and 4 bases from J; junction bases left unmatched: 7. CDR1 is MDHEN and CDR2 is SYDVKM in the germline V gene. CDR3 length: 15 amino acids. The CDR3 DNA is TGTGCCAGCAGTCGCAGGACAGGGATATACAATGAGCAGTTCTTC. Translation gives CASSRRTGIYNEQFF.

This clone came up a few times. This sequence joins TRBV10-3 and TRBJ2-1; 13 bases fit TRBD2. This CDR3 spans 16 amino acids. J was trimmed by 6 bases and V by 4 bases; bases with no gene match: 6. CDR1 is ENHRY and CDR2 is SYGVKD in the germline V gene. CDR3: CAISGTSGRRSNEQFF. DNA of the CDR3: TGTGCCATCAGTGGGACTAGCGGGAGAAGGTCCAATGAGCAGTTCTTC.

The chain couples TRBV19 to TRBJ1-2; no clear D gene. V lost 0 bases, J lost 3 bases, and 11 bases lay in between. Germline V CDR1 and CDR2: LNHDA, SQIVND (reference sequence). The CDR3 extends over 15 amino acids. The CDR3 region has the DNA TGTGCCAGTAGTATAGATTTCGCCAGCGACTATGGCTACACCTTC. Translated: CASSIDFASDYGYTF.

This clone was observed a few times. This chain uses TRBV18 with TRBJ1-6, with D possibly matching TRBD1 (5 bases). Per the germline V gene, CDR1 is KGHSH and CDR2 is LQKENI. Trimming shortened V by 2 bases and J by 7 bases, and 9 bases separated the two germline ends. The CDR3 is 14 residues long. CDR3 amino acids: CASSPAGRNSPLHF. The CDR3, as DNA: TGTGCCAGCTCACCAGCAGGGAGGAATTCACCCCTCCACTTT.

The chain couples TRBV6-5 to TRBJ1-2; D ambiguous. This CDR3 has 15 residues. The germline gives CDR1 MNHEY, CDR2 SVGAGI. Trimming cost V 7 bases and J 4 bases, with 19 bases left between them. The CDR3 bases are TGTGCCAGCACACAGCCCGCTTCCCCATCCTATGGCTACACCTTC. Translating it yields CASTQPASPSYGYTF.